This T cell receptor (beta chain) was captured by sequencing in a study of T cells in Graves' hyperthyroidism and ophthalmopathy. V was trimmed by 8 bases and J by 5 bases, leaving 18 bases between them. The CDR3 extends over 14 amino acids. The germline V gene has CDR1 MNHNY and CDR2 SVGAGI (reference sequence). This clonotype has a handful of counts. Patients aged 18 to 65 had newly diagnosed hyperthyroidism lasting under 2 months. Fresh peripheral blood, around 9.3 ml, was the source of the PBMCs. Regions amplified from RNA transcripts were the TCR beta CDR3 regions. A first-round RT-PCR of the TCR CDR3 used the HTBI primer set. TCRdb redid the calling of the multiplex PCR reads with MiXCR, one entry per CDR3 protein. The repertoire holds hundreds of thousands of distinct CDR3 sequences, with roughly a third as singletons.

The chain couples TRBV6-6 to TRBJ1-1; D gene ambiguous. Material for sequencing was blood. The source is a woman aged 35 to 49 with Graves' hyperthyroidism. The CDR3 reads CASEGWAEGTEAFF. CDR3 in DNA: TGTGCCAGCGAAGGATGGGCAGAAGGGACTGAAGCTTTCTTT.